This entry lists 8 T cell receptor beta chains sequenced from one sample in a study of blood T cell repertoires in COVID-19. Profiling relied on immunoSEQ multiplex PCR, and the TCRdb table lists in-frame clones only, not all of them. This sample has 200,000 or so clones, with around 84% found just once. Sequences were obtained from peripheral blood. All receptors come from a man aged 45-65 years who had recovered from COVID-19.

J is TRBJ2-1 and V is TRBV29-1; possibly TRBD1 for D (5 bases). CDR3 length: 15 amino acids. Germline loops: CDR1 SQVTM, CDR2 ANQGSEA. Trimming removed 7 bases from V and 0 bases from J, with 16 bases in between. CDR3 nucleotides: TGCAGCGCTCGCAGGGCAGGTTCCTCCTACAATGAGCAGTTCTTC. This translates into CSARRAGSSYNEQFF.

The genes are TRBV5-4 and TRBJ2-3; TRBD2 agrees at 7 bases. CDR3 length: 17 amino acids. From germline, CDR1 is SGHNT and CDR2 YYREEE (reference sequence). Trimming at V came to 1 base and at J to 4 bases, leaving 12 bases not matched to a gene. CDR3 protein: CASSLPPPRGSADTQYF. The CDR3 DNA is TGTGCCAGCAGCTTGCCCCCCCCACGCGGGAGCGCAGATACGCAGTATTTT.

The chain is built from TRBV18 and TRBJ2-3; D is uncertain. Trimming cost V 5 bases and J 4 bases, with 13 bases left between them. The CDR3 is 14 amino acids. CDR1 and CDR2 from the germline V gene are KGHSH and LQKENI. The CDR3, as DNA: TGTGCCAGCTCATCCGGTCCGCCCGCAGATACGCAGTATTTT. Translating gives CASSSGPPADTQYF.

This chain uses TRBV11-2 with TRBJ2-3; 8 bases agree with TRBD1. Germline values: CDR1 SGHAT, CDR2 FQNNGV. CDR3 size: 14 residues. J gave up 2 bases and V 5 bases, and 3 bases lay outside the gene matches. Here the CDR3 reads CASSPDRVTDTQYF. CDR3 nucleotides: TGTGCCAGCAGCCCGGACAGGGTCACAGATACGCAGTATTTT.

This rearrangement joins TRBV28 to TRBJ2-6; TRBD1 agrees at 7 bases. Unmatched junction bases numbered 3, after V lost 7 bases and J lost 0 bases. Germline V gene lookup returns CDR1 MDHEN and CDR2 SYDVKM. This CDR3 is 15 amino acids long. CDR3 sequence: CASKGANSGANVLTF. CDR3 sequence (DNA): TGTGCCAGCAAGGGGGCCAACTCTGGGGCCAACGTCCTGACTTTC. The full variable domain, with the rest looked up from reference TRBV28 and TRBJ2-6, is DVKVTQSSRYLVKRTGEKVFLECVQDMDHENMFWYRQDPGLGLRLIYFSYDVKMKEKGDIPEGYSVSREKKERFSLILESASTNQTSMYLCASKGANSGANVLTFGAGSRLTVL.

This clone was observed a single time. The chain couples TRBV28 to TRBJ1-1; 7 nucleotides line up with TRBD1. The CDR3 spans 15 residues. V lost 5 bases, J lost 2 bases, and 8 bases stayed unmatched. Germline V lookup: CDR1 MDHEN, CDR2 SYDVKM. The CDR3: CASSTRGRRNTEAFF. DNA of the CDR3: TGTGCCAGCAGTACCAGGGGGAGAAGAAACACTGAAGCTTTCTTT.

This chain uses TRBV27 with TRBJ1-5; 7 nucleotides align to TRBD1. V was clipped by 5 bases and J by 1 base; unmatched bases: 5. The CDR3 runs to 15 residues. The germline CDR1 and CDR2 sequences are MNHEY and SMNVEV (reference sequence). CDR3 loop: CASSRSTGSNQPQHF. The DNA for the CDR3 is TGTGCCAGCAGTCGCTCGACAGGGAGCAATCAGCCCCAGCATTTT.

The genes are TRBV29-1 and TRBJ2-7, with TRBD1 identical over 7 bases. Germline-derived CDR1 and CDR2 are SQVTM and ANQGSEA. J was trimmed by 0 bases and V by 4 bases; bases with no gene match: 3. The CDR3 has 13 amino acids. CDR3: CSVGQGLSYEQYF. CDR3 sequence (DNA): TGCAGCGTTGGACAGGGCCTCTCCTACGAGCAGTACTTC.